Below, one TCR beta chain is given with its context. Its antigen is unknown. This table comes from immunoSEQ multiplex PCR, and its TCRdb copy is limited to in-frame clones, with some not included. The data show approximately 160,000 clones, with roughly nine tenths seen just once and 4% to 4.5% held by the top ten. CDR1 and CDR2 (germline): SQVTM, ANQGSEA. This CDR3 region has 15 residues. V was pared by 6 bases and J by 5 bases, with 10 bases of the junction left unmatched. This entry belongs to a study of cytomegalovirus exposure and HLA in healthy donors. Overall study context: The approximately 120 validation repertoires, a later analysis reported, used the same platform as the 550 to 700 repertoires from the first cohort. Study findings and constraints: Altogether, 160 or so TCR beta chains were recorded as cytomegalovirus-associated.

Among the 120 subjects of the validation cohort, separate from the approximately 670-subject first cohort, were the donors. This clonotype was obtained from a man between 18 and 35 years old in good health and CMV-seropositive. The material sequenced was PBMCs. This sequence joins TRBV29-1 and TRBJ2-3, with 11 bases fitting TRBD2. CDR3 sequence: CSVVSTSGIGDTQYF. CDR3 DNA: TGCAGCGTAGTGTCGACTAGCGGGATAGGAGATACGCAGTATTTT.